This T cell receptor beta chain was obtained from a study of identical twins. TCRdb redid the calling of the 5' RACE reads with MiXCR, one entry per CDR3 protein. In the table there are about 490,000 distinct CDR3 sequences, about 16% of which are singletons. Germline V gives CDR1 MNHNS, CDR2 SASEGT. The junction had 8 bases not matched to a gene; V was cut back by 11 bases and J by 2 bases. The CDR3 length is 14 residues. This sample also belongs to another study, concerning yellow fever vaccine responses in identical twins.

The chain carries TRBV6-1 and TRBJ2-2; 7 nucleotides line up with TRBD2. The sequenced material came from CD4+ T cells sorted from blood. This clonotype was obtained from a woman aged 18-29 years in good health. Here the CDR3 reads CAVTREGNTGELFF. CDR3 DNA sequence: TGTGCCGTAACCAGGGAGGGAAACACCGGGGAGCTGTTTTTT.